This T cell receptor beta chain was obtained from a study of blood T cell repertoires in COVID-19. The overall study: Samples of COVID-19 (acute and convalescent) were obtained from the United States, Italy and Spain. The cDNA or gDNA used as material had been derived from T cells, B-cell-depleted T cells, or PBMCs.

CDR1 and CDR2 (germline): KGHSH, LQKENI. Trimming took 6 bases from V and 0 from J, leaving 11 bases between them. The CDR3 loop spans 14 amino acids. Under the authors' procedure: Cell counts per sample came from amplifying reference gene primers. The table came from immunoSEQ multiplex PCR; TCRdb's copy has only in-frame clones and leaves some out. V, J and clone size were drawn from that table, and D and trimming were deduced from the DNA. The sample shows approximately 65,000 clones, under 80% of them seen only once. Sequencing used peripheral blood. This sequence joins TRBV18 and TRBJ1-1; perhaps TRBD1 as D (5 bases). The sequence came from a man in his 60s with acute or convalescent COVID-19. Here the CDR3 reads CASSGDSLNTEAFF. CDR3 bases: TGTGCCAGCTCTGGGGACTCCTTGAACACTGAAGCTTTCTTT. Filled out from reference TRBV18 and TRBJ1-1, the complete variable domain reads NAGVMQNPRHLVRRRGQEARLRCSPMKGHSHVYWYRQLPEEGLKFMVYLQKENIIDESGMPKERFSAEFPKEGPSILRIQQVVRGDSAAYFCASSGDSLNTEAFFGQGTRLTVV.